This T cell receptor (beta chain) originates from a study of blood T cell repertoires in COVID-19. For the study at large: Nucleic acid was either cDNA or gDNA, and it came from T cells, B-cell-depleted T cells, or PBMCs.

Here immunoSEQ multiplex PCR was the method, and the copy in TCRdb shows in-frame clones only, minus some. The sample shows around 170,000 clones, approximately 83% of them seen only once. CDR1 is ENHRY, CDR2 SYGVKD, per germline. Trimming at V came to 2 bases and at J to 5 bases, leaving 5 bases not matched to a gene. There are 14 residues in the CDR3. The sequence was obtained from a woman in her sixties or seventies with acute or convalescent COVID-19. Sequencing input: peripheral blood. J is TRBJ1-2 and V is TRBV10-3; 7 bases align to TRBD1. The CDR3 protein is CAISETGAAYGYTF. CDR3 sequence (DNA): TGTGCCATCAGTGAGACAGGGGCGGCATATGGCTACACCTTC.